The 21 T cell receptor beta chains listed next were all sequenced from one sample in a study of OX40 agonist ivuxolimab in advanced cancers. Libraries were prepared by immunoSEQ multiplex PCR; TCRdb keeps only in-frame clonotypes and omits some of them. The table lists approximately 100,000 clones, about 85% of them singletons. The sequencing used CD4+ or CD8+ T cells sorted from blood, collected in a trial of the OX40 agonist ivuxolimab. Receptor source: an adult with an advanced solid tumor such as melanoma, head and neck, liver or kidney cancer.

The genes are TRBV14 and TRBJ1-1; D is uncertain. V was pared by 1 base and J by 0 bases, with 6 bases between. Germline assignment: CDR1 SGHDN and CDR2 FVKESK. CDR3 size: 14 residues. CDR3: CASSQVGMNTEAFF. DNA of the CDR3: TGTGCCAGCAGCCAAGTGGGTATGAACACTGAAGCTTTCTTT. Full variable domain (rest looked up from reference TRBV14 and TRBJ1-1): EAGVTQFPSHSVIEKGQTVTLRCDPISGHDNLYWYRRVMGKEIKFLLHFVKESKQDESGMPNNRFLAERTGGTYSTLKVQPAELEDSGVYFCASSQVGMNTEAFFGQGTRLTVV.

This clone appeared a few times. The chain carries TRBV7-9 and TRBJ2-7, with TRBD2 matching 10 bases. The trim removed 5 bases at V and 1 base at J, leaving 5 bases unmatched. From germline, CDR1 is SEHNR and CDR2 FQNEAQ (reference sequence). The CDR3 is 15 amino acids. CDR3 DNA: TGTGCCAGCAGCAGAGGACTAGCGGTATCCTACGAGCAGTACTTC. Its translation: CASSRGLAVSYEQYF.

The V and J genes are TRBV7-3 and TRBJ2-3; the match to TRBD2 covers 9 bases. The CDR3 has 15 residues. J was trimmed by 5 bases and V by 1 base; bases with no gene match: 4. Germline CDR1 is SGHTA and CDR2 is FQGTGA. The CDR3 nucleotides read TGTGCCAGCAGCTTAAATGCGGGAGGGGGAGATACGCAGTATTTT. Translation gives CASSLNAGGGDTQYF. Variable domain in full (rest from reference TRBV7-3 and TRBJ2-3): GAGVSQTPSNKVTEKGKYVELRCDPISGHTALYWYRQSLGQGPEFLIYFQGTGAADDSGLPNDRFFAVRPEGSVSTLKIQRTERGDSAVYLCASSLNAGGGDTQYFGPGTRLTVL.

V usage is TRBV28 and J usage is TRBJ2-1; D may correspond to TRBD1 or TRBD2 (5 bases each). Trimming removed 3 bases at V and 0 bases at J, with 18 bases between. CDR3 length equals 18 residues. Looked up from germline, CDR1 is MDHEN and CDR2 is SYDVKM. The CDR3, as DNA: TGTGCCAGCAGTTTGGGGGAAGGGTGGATAGTCTCCTACAATGAGCAGTTCTTC. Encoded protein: CASSLGEGWIVSYNEQFF.

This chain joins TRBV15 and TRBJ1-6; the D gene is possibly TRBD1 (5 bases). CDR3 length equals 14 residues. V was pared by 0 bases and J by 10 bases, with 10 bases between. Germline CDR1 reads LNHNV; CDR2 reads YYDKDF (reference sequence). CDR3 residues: CATSRDRAKSPLHF. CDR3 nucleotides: TGTGCCACCAGCAGAGACAGGGCCAAATCACCCCTCCACTTT. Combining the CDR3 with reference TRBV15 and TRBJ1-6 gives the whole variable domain DAMVIQNPRYQVTQFGKPVTLSCSQTLNHNVMYWYQQKSSQAPKLLFHYYDKDFNNEADTPDNFQSRRPNTSFCFLDIRSPGLGDTAMYLCATSRDRAKSPLHFGNGTRLTVT.

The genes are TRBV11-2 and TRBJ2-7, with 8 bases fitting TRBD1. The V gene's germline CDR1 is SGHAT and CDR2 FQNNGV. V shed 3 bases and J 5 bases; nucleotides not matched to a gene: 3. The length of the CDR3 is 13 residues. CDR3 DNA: TGTGCCAGCAGCTTGGGACAGGTCCACGAGCAGTACTTC. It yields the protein CASSLGQVHEQYF.

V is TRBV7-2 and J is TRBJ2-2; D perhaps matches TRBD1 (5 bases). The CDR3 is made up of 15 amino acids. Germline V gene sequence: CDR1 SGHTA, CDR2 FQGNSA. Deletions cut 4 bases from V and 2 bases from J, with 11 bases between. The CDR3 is CASSSLQDNTGELFF. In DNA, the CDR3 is TGTGCCAGCAGCTCTCTACAGGACAACACCGGGGAGCTGTTTTTT.

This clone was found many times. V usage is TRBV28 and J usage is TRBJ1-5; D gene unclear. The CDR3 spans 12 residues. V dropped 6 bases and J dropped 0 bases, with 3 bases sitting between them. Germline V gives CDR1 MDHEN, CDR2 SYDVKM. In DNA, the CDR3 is TGTGCCAGCAGGATTAGCAATCAGCCCCAGCATTTT. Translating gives CASRISNQPQHF.

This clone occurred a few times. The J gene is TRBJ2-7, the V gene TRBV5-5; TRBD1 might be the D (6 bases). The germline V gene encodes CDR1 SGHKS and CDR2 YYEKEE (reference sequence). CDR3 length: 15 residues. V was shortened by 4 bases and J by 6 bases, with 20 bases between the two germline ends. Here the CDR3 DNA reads TGTGCCAGCAGCCCCCGGAACAGGGAAGGTAGCGAGCAGTACTTC. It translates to CASSPRNREGSEQYF.

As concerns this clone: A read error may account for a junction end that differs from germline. The CDR3 loop reads CASSRSVSQLNTF. The CDR3 region has the DNA TGCGCCAGCAGCCGATCAGTAAGCCAACTGAACACCTTT. The chain combines TRBV4-3 with TRBJ1-3; D unresolved. The CDR3 runs to 13 residues. CDR1 and CDR2 (germline): LGHNA, YSLEER.

CDR3 region: CASSIASPGIRGDTEAFF. The CDR3 DNA sequence: TGTGCCAGTAGTATAGCCTCCCCCGGGATCCGGGGGGACACTGAAGCTTTCTTT. This chain links TRBV19 with TRBJ1-1, with D possibly TRBD1 on 5 matching bases. Germline V gives CDR1 LNHDA, CDR2 SQIVND (reference sequence). The V end was cut by 1 base, the J end by 3 bases, with 21 bases between. The CDR3 consists of 18 residues. Looking up the rest from reference TRBV19 and TRBJ1-1 gives the full variable domain: DGGITQSPKYLFRKEGQNVTLSCEQNLNHDAMYWYRQDPGQGLRLIYYSQIVNDFQKGDIAEGYSVSREKKESFPLTVTSAQKNPTAFYLCASSIASPGIRGDTEAFFGQGTRLTVV.

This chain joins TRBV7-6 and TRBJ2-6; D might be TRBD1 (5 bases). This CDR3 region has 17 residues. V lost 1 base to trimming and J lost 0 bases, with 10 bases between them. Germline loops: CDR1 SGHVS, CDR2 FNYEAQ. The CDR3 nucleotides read TGTGCCAGCAGCTTAGAGCCAGGGCACTCTGGGGCCAACGTCCTGACTTTC. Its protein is CASSLEPGHSGANVLTF.

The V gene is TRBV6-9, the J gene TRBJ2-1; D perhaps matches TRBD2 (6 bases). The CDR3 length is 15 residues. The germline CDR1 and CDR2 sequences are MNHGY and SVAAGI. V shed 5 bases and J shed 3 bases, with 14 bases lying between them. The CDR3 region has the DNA TGTGCCAGCAGTCCGGAGGGGTTAAGCTACAATGAGCAGTTCTTC. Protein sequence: CASSPEGLSYNEQFF.

In DNA, the CDR3 is TGTGCCAGCAGCTTACGGGGACTAGCGACGGATACGCAGTATTTT. Amino acids: CASSLRGLATDTQYF. The chain combines TRBV7-2 with TRBJ2-3; 10 nucleotides line up with TRBD2. V lost 2 bases, J lost 6 bases, and 5 bases stayed unmatched. The germline V gene encodes CDR1 SGHTA and CDR2 FQGNSA. CDR3 length: 15 amino acids.

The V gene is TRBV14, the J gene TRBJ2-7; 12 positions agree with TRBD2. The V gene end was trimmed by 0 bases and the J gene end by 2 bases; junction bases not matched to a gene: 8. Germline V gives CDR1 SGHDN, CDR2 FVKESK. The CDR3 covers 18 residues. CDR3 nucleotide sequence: TGTGCCAGCAGCCAAGAAGGTCTAGCGGGAGGGCTGCCCTACGAGCAGTACTTC. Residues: CASSQEGLAGGLPYEQYF.

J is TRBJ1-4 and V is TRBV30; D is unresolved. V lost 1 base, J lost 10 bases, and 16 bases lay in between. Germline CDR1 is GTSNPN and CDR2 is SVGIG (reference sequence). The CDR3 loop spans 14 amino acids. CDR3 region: CAWSGVLAGGKLFF. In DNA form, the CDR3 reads TGTGCCTGGAGTGGGGTACTTGCCGGCGGAAAACTGTTTTTT.

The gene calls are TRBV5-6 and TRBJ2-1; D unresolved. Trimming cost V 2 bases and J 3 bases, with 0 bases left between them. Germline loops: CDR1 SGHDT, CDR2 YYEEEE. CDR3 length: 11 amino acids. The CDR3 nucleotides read TGTGCCAGCAGCTTCTACAATGAGCAGTTCTTC. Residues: CASSFYNEQFF.

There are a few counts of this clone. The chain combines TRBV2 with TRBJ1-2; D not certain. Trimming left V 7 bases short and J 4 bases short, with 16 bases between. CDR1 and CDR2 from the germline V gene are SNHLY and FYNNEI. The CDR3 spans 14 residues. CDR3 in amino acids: CASTPHGGFYGYTF. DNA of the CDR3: TGTGCCAGCACCCCCCATGGTGGATTCTATGGCTACACCTTC.

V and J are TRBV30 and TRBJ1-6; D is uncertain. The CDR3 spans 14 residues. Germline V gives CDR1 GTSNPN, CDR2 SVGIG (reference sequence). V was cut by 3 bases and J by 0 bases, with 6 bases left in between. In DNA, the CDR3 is TGTGCCTGGAGGATGGGCTCCTATAATTCACCCCTCCACTTT. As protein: CAWRMGSYNSPLHF. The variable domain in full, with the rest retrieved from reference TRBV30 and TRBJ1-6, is SQTIHQWPATLVQPVGSPLSLECTVEGTSNPNLYWYRQAAGRGLQLLFYSVGIGQISSEVPQNLSASRPQDRQFILSSKKLLLSDSGFYLCAWRMGSYNSPLHFGNGTRLTVT.

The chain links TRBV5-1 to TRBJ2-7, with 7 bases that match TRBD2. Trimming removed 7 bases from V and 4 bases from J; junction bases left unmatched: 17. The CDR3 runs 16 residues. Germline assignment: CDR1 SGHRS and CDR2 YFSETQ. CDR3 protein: CASAAGLTGGGYEQYF. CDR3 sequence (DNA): TGCGCCAGCGCCGCCGGCCTCACGGGCGGGGGATACGAGCAGTACTTC.

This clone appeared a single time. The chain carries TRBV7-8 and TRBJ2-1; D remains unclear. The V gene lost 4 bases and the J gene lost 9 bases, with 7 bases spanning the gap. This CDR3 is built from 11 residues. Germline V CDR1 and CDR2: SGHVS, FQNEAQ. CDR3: CASSYRREQFF. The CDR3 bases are TGTGCCAGCAGCTACCGCCGTGAGCAGTTCTTC.